Shown below are 17 T cell receptor beta chains from a single sample sequenced in a study of blood T cell repertoires in COVID-19. Some clones are missing from TCRdb's copy, which holds only in-frame ones; the method was immunoSEQ multiplex PCR. The sample records around 150,000 clones, roughly 80% being singletons. Material for sequencing was peripheral blood. The receptors stem from a man between 60 and 75 years old with acute or convalescent COVID-19.

This clone was picked up a small number of times. The chain links TRBV19 to TRBJ2-1, with 7 bases that match TRBD2. The germline V gene has CDR1 LNHDA and CDR2 SQIVND (reference sequence). The CDR3 runs to 14 residues. Losses at the gene ends were 10 bases for V and 3 bases for J; bases not matched to a gene: 9. CDR3 sequence (DNA): TGTGCCACTAGCGTCCGGGACTACTACAATGAGCAGTTCTTC. Residues: CATSVRDYYNEQFF.

The rearrangement links TRBV12-5 to TRBJ2-5; D perhaps matches TRBD2 (6 bases). The length of the CDR3 is 13 residues. Germline values: CDR1 LGHNT, CDR2 FRNRAP. The V gene lost 5 bases and the J gene lost 5 bases, with 12 bases spanning the gap. The CDR3 DNA reads TGTGCTAGTGGTGGGGGGTTGGTTGAGACCCAGTACTTC. Translated: CASGGGLVETQYF.

V usage is TRBV6-1 and J usage is TRBJ2-1, with D possibly matching TRBD1 (6 bases). CDR3 size: 16 residues. The germline V gene encodes CDR1 MNHNS and CDR2 SASEGT. V lost 0 bases and J 6 bases, leaving 15 bases between the germline ends. The CDR3, as DNA: TGTGCCAGCAGTGAAGCGGCGCAGGGGAGAAGCAATGAGCAGTTCTTC. It encodes CASSEAAQGRSNEQFF.

The chain joins TRBV6-5 to TRBJ1-6; D remains ambiguous. This CDR3 spans 14 amino acids. V lost 8 bases to trimming and J lost 0 bases, with 8 bases between them. Germline V gene data show CDR1 as MNHEY and CDR2 as SVGAGI. Written as DNA, the CDR3 is TGTGCCAGCTCTGGGAGCTCCTATAATTCACCCCTCCACTTT. Its translation is CASSGSSYNSPLHF.

This clone was counted between two and nine times. V gene TRBV7-9 combines with J gene TRBJ2-2; possibly TRBD2 for D (5 bases). In germline, CDR1 is SEHNR, CDR2 FQNEAQ (reference sequence). CDR3 length: 15 amino acids. V lost 2 bases to trimming and J lost 0 bases, with 7 bases between them. CDR3 sequence: CASSLLASNTGELFF. The CDR3 nucleotides are TGTGCCAGCAGCTTACTAGCTTCGAACACCGGGGAGCTGTTTTTT.

The J gene is TRBJ1-1, the V gene TRBV30, with D possibly TRBD1 on 6 matching bases. This CDR3 is built from 13 residues. Between the trimmed V and J ends, which lost 5 bases and 1 base, there was a span of 11 bases. CDR1 and CDR2 from the germline V gene are GTSNPN and SVGIG (reference sequence). Here the CDR3 reads CAWAPGQNTEAFF. The CDR3 DNA follows: TGTGCCTGGGCCCCGGGACAGAACACTGAAGCTTTCTTT.

The J gene is TRBJ1-3, the V gene TRBV27, with 8 bases aligning to TRBD1. Per the germline V gene, CDR1 is MNHEY and CDR2 is SMNVEV (reference sequence). CDR3 length: 18 amino acids. Trimming at V came to 6 bases and at J to 0 bases, leaving 13 bases not matched to a gene. CDR3 protein: CASRRAGTGTSSGNTIYF. In DNA, the CDR3 is TGTGCCAGCAGACGGGCCGGGACAGGAACGAGCTCTGGAAACACCATATATTTT.

The chain joins TRBV5-4 to TRBJ1-2, with D unresolved. V lost 0 bases and J lost 14, with 17 bases in between. The V gene's germline CDR1 is SGHNT and CDR2 YYREEE (reference sequence). This CDR3 is built from 13 residues. CDR3 nucleotide sequence: TGTGCCAGCAGCTTGGCCGGTAGGCCAGCGGGTACCTTC. This codes for CASSLAGRPAGTF.

This chain links TRBV5-4 with TRBJ2-1; a weak D match, TRBD1 (5 bases). Deletions cut 0 bases from V and 6 bases from J, with 13 bases between. Germline V gives CDR1 SGHNT, CDR2 YYREEE (reference sequence). The CDR3 spans 15 residues. The CDR3 here is CASSLGLGAVNEQFF. CDR3 coding DNA: TGTGCCAGCAGCTTGGGTTTAGGGGCGGTCAATGAGCAGTTCTTC.

The chain recombines TRBV24-1 with TRBJ2-3, with 7 bases matching TRBD2. Germline CDR1 reads KGHDR; CDR2 reads SFDVKD. The CDR3 extends over 12 amino acids. V shed 9 bases, J shed 4 bases, and the junction held 3 bases outside the gene matches. CDR3 in DNA: TGTGCCACCGGGGAGGGGCCAGATACGCAGTATTTT. As protein: CATGEGPDTQYF.

V and J are TRBV5-6 and TRBJ1-5; possible D gene TRBD1, 6 bases. The germline gives CDR1 SGHDT, CDR2 YYEEEE. The CDR3 has 15 amino acids. The V gene lost 2 bases and the J gene lost 6 bases, with 15 bases spanning the gap. The CDR3 is CASSFLAQGTQPQHF. CDR3 sequence (DNA): TGTGCCAGCAGCTTCTTAGCCCAGGGGACTCAGCCCCAGCATTTT.

The rearrangement uses TRBV19 and TRBJ2-3; D unresolved. The germline V and J ends were trimmed by 1 base and 6 bases, with 8 bases remaining between them. The CDR3 length is 13 residues. Looked up from germline, CDR1 is LNHDA and CDR2 is SQIVND (reference sequence). The CDR3 loop reads CASSIVPTDTQYF. The CDR3 DNA reads as TGTGCCAGTAGTATAGTCCCTACGGATACGCAGTATTTT.

About this clone: Other DNA sequences in this sample translate to the same CDR3. The chain employs TRBV7-9 and TRBJ2-7, with D unclear. Germline assignment: CDR1 SEHNR and CDR2 FQNEAQ (reference sequence). The length of the CDR3 is 11 residues. Trimming left V 5 bases short and J 1 base short, with 3 bases between. DNA of the CDR3: TGTGCCAGCAGCCCGTCCTACGAGCAGTACTTC. Amino acid sequence: CASSPSYEQYF.

This clone was picked up a small number of times. The chain has TRBV11-2 and TRBJ1-2, with 9 bases lining up with TRBD1. V dropped 3 bases and J dropped 6; count of bases not matched to a gene: 11. The CDR3 length is 16 residues. CDR1 SGHAT and CDR2 FQNNGV come from the germline V gene. The CDR3 here is CASSFPRDRGGDGYTF. The CDR3 bases are TGTGCCAGCAGCTTTCCCCGTGACAGGGGGGGGGATGGCTACACCTTC.

The V and J genes are TRBV27 and TRBJ1-1; 9 bases agree with TRBD1. Germline V gene data show CDR1 as MNHEY and CDR2 as SMNVEV (reference sequence). The CDR3 contains 16 residues. Trimming removed 2 bases from V and 2 bases from J; junction bases left unmatched: 6. The CDR3 DNA is TGTGCCAGCAGTTTACTGGGGACAGGGTTTAACACTGAAGCTTTCTTT. Residues: CASSLLGTGFNTEAFF.

The chain couples TRBV6-4 to TRBJ2-3; 7 positions agree with TRBD2. J lost 4 bases, V lost 6 bases, and 10 bases had no gene match. The germline CDR1 and CDR2 sequences are MRHNA and SNTAGT. This CDR3 is 15 amino acids long. The CDR3 is CASRGGSPTSDTQYF. The CDR3 coding sequence is TGTGCCAGCAGGGGGGGGTCGCCTACTTCAGATACGCAGTATTTT.

The chain carries TRBV7-3 and TRBJ2-5; D is perhaps TRBD2 (5 bases). CDR1 is SGHTA and CDR2 is FQGTGA in the germline V gene. The CDR3 consists of 20 residues. V lost 0 bases, J lost 2 bases, and 25 bases lay in between. CDR3 in amino acids: CASSLTSPSDSPSAQETQYF. The CDR3 region has the DNA TGTGCCAGCAGCTTAACATCCCCCTCGGACTCACCTTCGGCGCAAGAGACCCAGTACTTC.